This entry is about one T cell receptor beta chain. What it binds is unknown. The donors gave bone marrow, and they were healthy. These data are taken from a study of cytomegalovirus exposure and HLA in healthy donors. About the study: One earlier analysis, a look at 200 million or so T cells, found 100 million to 130 million unique TCR beta sequences. General study points: Researchers reported in a later analysis that common viral pathogens appeared linked to several top clusters. The only immune exposure information that was available was CMV serostatus.

PCR employed 60 Vbeta and 13 Jbeta primers. Produced via immunoSEQ multiplex PCR; TCRdb's table is partial and in-frame only. Here the sample spans fewer than 200,000 clones, around 80% being singletons. The CDR3 contains 15 residues. Trimming stripped 0 bases from V and 5 bases from J, with 14 bases between. Germline V lookup: CDR1 SGHRS, CDR2 YFSETQ. Sequencing input: PBMCs. The chain carries TRBV5-1 and TRBJ2-5; maybe TRBD1 (5 bases). The TCR was taken from a man aged 35 to 55 in good health and CMV-seronegative. In DNA form, the CDR3 reads TGCGCCAGCAGCTTGGGAAGGGGTGCCTTGGAGACCCAGTACTTC. Protein product: CASSLGRGALETQYF.